This T cell receptor (beta chain) was recorded in a study of T cells in Graves' hyperthyroidism and ophthalmopathy. Across the whole study: Blood from the periphery was taken at initial diagnosis, before any treatment. General study points: Expanded thyroid clonotypes (above 0.001) were mostly also found in blood.

This clonotype was counted once. Antigen unknown. Researchers took RNA transcripts and amplified the TCR beta CDR3 regions from them. When the TCR CDR3 underwent first-round RT-PCR, the HTBI primer set was used. One entry per CDR3 protein results from TCRdb running MiXCR on the multiplex PCR reads. Of roughly 300,000 distinct CDR3 sequences listed, about 21% are singletons. Germline V CDR1 and CDR2: MDHEN, SYDVKM. The CDR3 is 16 amino acids. V shed 3 bases, J shed 0 bases, and the junction held 8 bases outside the gene matches. Material: blood. The TCR was taken from a woman between 50 and 59 years old with Graves' hyperthyroidism. The J gene is TRBJ2-7, the V gene TRBV28; 7 nucleotides match TRBD1. The CDR3 bases are TGTGCCAGCAGTTTCCCCGGGACAGCCAGCTCCTACGAGCAGTACTTC. It yields the protein CASSFPGTASSYEQYF.